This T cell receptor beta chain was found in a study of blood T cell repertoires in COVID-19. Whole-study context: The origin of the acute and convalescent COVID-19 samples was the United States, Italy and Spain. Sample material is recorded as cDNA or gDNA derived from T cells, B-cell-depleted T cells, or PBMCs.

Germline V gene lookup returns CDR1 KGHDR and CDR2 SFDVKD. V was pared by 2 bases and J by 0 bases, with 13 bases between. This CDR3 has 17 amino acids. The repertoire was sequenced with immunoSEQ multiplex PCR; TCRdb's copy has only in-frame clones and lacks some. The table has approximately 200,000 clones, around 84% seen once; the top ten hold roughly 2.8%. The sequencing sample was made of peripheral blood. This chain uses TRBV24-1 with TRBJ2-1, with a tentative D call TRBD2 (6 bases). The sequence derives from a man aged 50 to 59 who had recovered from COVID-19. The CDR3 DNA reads TGTGCCACCAGTGATTCACTAGCTTCGAGCTCCTACAATGAGCAGTTCTTC. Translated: CATSDSLASSSYNEQFF.